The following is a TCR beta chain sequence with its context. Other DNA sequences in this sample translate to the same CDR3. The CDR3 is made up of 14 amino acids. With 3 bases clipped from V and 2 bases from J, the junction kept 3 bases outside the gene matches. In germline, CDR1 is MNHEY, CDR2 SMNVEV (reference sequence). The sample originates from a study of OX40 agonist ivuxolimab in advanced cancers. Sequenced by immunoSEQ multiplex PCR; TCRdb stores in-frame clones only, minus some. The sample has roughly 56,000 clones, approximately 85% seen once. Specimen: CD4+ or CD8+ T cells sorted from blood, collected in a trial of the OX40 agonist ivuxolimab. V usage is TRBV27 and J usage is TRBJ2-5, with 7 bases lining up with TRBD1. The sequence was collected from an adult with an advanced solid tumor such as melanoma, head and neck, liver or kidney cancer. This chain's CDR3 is CASSLGQLQETQYF. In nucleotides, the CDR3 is TGTGCCAGCAGTTTGGGACAGCTTCAAGAGACCCAGTACTTC.